This note documents a single T cell receptor beta chain sequence. What it binds is not known. These data originate in a study of T cells after yellow fever vaccination. Researchers made TCR cDNA using 5'RACE template switching, and this step added a universal primer site and UMIs. Each CDR3 protein is one row after TCRdb ran MiXCR on the 5' RACE reads. The sample includes some 250,000 distinct CDR3 sequences, less than 9% of them seen just once. Germline-derived CDR1 and CDR2 are LGHNA and YNFKEQ. This CDR3 has 15 amino acids. The germline V and J ends were trimmed by 3 bases and 4 bases, with 15 bases remaining between them. Overall study findings and caveats: At 95% to 98% for CD4 and 75% to 90% for CD8, most primary-vaccination clones showed up again after the booster. Researchers noted that a small share of clonotypes showed up in both CD4 and CD8 compartments.

The sequencing used CD4+ T cells sorted from PBMCs, collected 15 days after the yellow fever booster vaccination. The chain joins TRBV4-2 to TRBJ1-2; D possibly corresponds to TRBD1 (6 bases). The origin of this receptor is a young man who received the YFV17D yellow fever vaccine. CDR3 amino acids: CASSHPGVVLYGYTF. CDR3 in DNA: TGTGCCAGCAGCCATCCAGGGGTAGTACTCTATGGCTACACCTTC.